This T cell receptor (beta chain) comes out of a study of cytotoxic CD8 clonotypes in ibrutinib-treated CLL. Study information: On average, each sample had approximately 260,000 productive templates and approximately 89,000 productive rearrangements.

Trimming removed 2 bases at V and 3 bases at J, with 23 bases between. The CDR3 totals 18 residues. Germline CDR1 reads SGHTA; CDR2 reads FQGNSA. Clones were sequenced by immunoSEQ multiplex PCR, and TCRdb holds only the in-frame ones, with some missing. The sample has roughly 150,000 clones, 70% to 90% seen once. V and J are TRBV7-2 and TRBJ2-7, with D perhaps matching TRBD2 (5 bases). This specimen consisted of PBMCs, obtained at disease progression, from a patient treated with ibrutinib. This sequence was found in a human donor with chronic lymphocytic leukemia. The CDR3 loop is CASSLSYLAGDFRYEQYF. CDR3 bases: TGTGCCAGCAGCTTATCCTACCTAGCCGGGGATTTTCGCTACGAGCAGTACTTC.